One T cell receptor (beta chain) is described in this entry. After removal of 5 bases from V and 8 bases from J, the junction contained 6 bases not matched to a gene. Germline V lookup: CDR1 SGHNT, CDR2 YENEEA. This CDR3 comprises 14 residues. The method was immunoSEQ multiplex PCR; TCRdb's version includes in-frame clones alone and lacks a portion of them. Of more than 30,000 clones listed, 70% to 90% are singletons. The sample comes from a study of sequential checkpoint blockade in melanoma. Study overall: Randomization was 1:1 between first-line nivolumab→ipilimumab and ipilimumab→nivolumab. After both sequences, patients received maintenance nivolumab.

Treatment in this sample: randomized to nivolumab then ipilimumab (arm A) or the reverse (arm B). No patient had prior DNA-damaging chemotherapy. Live CD3+CD8+ CD19− CD56− cells were sorted from PBMCs. The specimen was CD8+ T cells sorted from blood (inferred from file names), collected from a patient given nivolumab and ipilimumab in sequence. The TCR originated in a human donor with melanoma. The J gene is TRBJ1-6, the V gene TRBV11-3; 7 nucleotides agree with TRBD1. This CDR3 is CASSLRGMDSPLHF. The CDR3 DNA reads as TGTGCCAGCAGCCTCAGGGGGATGGATTCACCCCTCCACTTT.